This T cell receptor (beta chain) is from a study of CD8+ T cells in alopecia areata. Overall study results and limits: Mice showed TCR sharing more clearly than patients did, possibly owing to HLA. Lesional scalp, notably in alopecia totalis/universalis, had clonality above that of normal scalp.

Worth noting for this clone: Its antigen remains unidentified. The junction shows a germline mismatch at one end, possibly a read error.

RNA was isolated and reverse transcribed to cDNA, the sequencing template. Only in-frame clones appear in the TCRdb table, and some are missing; sequencing was by immunoSEQ multiplex PCR. In the table there are around 65,000 clones, approximately 43% of which are singletons. Peripheral blood samples and lesional scalp punch biopsies were obtained from alopecia areata patients. This sample comprised CD8+ T cells sorted from blood, obtained at week 0. The TCR comes from a human donor with alopecia areata.

CDR3 residues: CASSQTGLAAYEQYF. The CDR3 DNA reads as TGCGCCAGCAGCCAAACCGGACTAGCAGCCTACGAGCAGTACTTC. The J gene is TRBJ2-7, the V gene TRBV5-4, with 8 positions matching TRBD2. The CDR3 extends over 15 amino acids. CDR1 SGHNT and CDR2 YYREEE come from the germline V gene (reference sequence).